A single sample gave rise to the 2 T cell receptor beta chains below, sequenced in a study of blood T cell repertoires in COVID-19. Some clones are missing from TCRdb's copy, which holds only in-frame ones; the method was immunoSEQ multiplex PCR. This sample has under 350,000 clones; around nine tenths occur once, and the top ten carry approximately 2.5%. The sample consisted of PBMCs or T cells enriched from blood (not recorded which). The receptor set was obtained from a woman aged 18 to 35 who had recovered from COVID-19.

The rearrangement links TRBV19 to TRBJ2-1; perhaps TRBD1 as D (5 bases). Trimming took 7 bases from V and 6 from J, leaving 16 bases between them. This CDR3 is 14 amino acids long. Germline loops: CDR1 LNHDA, CDR2 SQIVND (reference sequence). CDR3 amino acids: CASNLDSRPNEQFF. CDR3 sequence (DNA): TGTGCCAGTAACCTCGACAGTCGTCCCAATGAGCAGTTCTTC.

This CDR3 reads CATSDPPLTGRYEQYF. The CDR3 DNA is TGTGCCACCAGTGACCCCCCTCTGACAGGGAGGTACGAGCAGTACTTC. This sequence joins TRBV24-1 and TRBJ2-7; a weak D match, TRBD1 (7 bases). Germline assignment: CDR1 KGHDR and CDR2 SFDVKD. The CDR3 sequence is 16 residues long. V gave up 4 bases and J gave up 4 bases, with 19 bases separating them.